This TCR beta chain was identified in a study of a mutant IDH1 vaccine in newly diagnosed glioma. Study context: Patients got their first vaccination 4-6 weeks after radiotherapy alone, or with temozolomide cycles. Patients were pretreated with radiotherapy, temozolomide, or both, mostly both.

This CDR3 is 13 amino acids long. Trimming removed 6 bases at V and 3 bases at J, with 11 bases between. The V gene's germline CDR1 is MNHNS and CDR2 SASEGT. This sample's time point: week 5, during vaccination. The vaccine gave 300 ug of a 20-mer mutant IDH1 peptide subcutaneously per dose. Here immunoSEQ multiplex PCR was the method, and the copy in TCRdb shows in-frame clones only, minus some. Of about 38,000 clones in the sample, roughly 81% were seen once. General observations from the study: A vaccine-induced immune response developed in about 93% of the patients.

Worth noting for this clone: The antigen remains unidentified.

This rearrangement joins TRBV6-1 to TRBJ1-1; D is perhaps TRBD1 (6 bases). The clonotype comes from a man between 45 and 60 years old with glioma. The material sequenced was PBMCs, taken from a glioma patient whose treatment included an IDH1 peptide vaccine. The CDR3 spells CASRRGQDTEAFF. DNA for the CDR3: TGTGCCAGCAGGCGGGGGCAGGACACTGAAGCTTTCTTT.